The present TCR beta chain was sequenced within a study of cytomegalovirus exposure and HLA in healthy donors. Study observations and caveats: With DRB1 most and HLA-C fewest, TCR association rates differed between HLA loci in a later analysis. A reported reduction in N-insertions relative to the roughly 710-donor mean was seen in an Asian-associated ancestry cluster in a later analysis. Analysis was carried out at a later point, and it linked a missense DCLRE1C variant to TCR beta V- and J-gene trimming.

PCR employed 60 Vbeta and 13 Jbeta primers. Sequencing was performed with immunoSEQ multiplex PCR; in TCRdb, only in-frame clones are kept and a portion is missing. The table lists under 200,000 clones, approximately 70% of them singletons. This clone came up many times. Its antigen is still unknown. Between the trimmed V and J ends, which lost 6 bases and 4 bases, there was a span of 15 bases. Per germline, CDR1 MNHEY and CDR2 SVGAGI. CDR3 length: 14 residues. This receptor was identified in a woman aged 25 to 39 in good health and CMV-seronegative. The sequencing input was PBMCs. The chain recombines TRBV6-5 with TRBJ1-1; perhaps TRBD1 as D (5 bases). The DNA for the CDR3 is TGTGCCAGCAGACTCGTCCAGGGTATCACTGAAGCTTTCTTT. Translating gives CASRLVQGITEAFF.